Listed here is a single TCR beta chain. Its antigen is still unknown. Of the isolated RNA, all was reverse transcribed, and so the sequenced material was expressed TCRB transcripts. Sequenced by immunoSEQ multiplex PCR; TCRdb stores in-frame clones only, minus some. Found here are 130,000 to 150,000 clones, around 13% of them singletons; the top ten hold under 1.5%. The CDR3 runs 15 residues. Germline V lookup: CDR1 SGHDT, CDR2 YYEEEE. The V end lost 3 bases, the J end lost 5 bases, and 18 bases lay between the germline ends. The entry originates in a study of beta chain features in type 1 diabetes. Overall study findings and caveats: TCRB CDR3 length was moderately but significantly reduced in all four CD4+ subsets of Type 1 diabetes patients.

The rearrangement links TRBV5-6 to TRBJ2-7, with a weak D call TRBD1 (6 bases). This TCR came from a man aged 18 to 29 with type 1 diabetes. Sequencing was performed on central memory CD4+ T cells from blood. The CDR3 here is CASSSPNRESDEQYF. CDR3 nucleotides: TGTGCCAGCAGCTCCCCGAACAGGGAGAGCGACGAGCAGTACTTC.